Listed below are T cell receptor beta chains from one sample, sequenced in a study of long-term antiretroviral therapy in people with HIV. Assay: immunoSEQ multiplex PCR; the TCRdb copy retains only in-frame clones and omits some. This repertoire shows 30,000 to 40,000 clones, approximately 95% found once; its top ten account for over 3.5%. Sequencing was performed on unsorted PBMCs, taken around 5.5 years after starting antiretroviral therapy. These receptors all stem from a woman aged 45-59 years with HIV. Each CDR3 is given with its conserved first and last residue. The D gene is left open where the match is weak.

J gene | D gene | V gene | CDR3 protein
TRBJ1-6 | - | TRBV19 | CASSIGNSYNSPLHF
TRBJ1-1 | - | TRBV6-5 | CASSSGQRTEAFF
TRBJ2-5 | - | TRBV7-7 | CASSGRGRETQYF
TRBJ2-6 | - | TRBV6-6 | CASSLGTGANVLTF
TRBJ2-2 | - | TRBV5-8 | CASSLALDTPNTGELFF
TRBJ2-3 | - | TRBV7-9 | CASSPSTDTQYF
TRBJ2-3 | TRBD2 | TRBV4-3 | CASSQELAEGTDTQYF
TRBJ2-3 | - | TRBV10-2 | CASSEWSGSDTQYF
TRBJ1-2 | TRBD1 | TRBV7-9 | CASSFLDGTDDGYTF
TRBJ1-1 | - | TRBV29-1 | CSVPLGRTEAFF
TRBJ1-6 | - | TRBV4-3 | CASSTPGSPLHF
TRBJ2-1 | - | TRBV7-2 | CASSLGDISYNEQFF
TRBJ2-5 | - | TRBV7-6 | CASSLDPETEETQYF
TRBJ2-2 | - | TRBV5-4 | CASSSAIGLNTGELFF
TRBJ2-7 | TRBD2 | TRBV9 | CASSEGPSGQTYEQYF
TRBJ1-1 | TRBD1 | TRBV5-1 | CASSLVPQGTEAFF
TRBJ2-2 | - | TRBV6-6 | CASSYSIESGELFF
TRBJ2-3 | - | TRBV6-1 | CASSELRDRLTDTQYF
TRBJ2-1 | - | TRBV30 | CAWERTPHNEQFF
TRBJ2-7 | - | TRBV19 | CASSIGGRSYEQYF
TRBJ2-3 | TRBD2 | TRBV7-2 | CASSSPGLAGDTQYF
TRBJ2-3 | - | TRBV27 | CASSLGPEVDTQYF
TRBJ1-1 | TRBD1 | TRBV7-2 | CASSRLTQGGTEAFF
TRBJ2-3 | - | TRBV7-9 | CASSLDDFDTQYF
TRBJ2-7 | TRBD1 | TRBV18 | CASSRGDSLYEQYF
TRBJ2-3 | - | TRBV30 | CAWSVTSARTDTQYF
TRBJ2-1 | - | TRBV7-3 | CASSLDGSSYNEQFF
TRBJ1-1 | TRBD1 | TRBV12-5 | CASGLAPFRTGPNTEAFF